One and the same sample provided the 30 T cell receptor beta chains below, sequenced in a study of blood T cells in healthy people across ages. It was with a sample-barcoded 5' primer and a J-beta primer mix that a second PCR of about 7 to 12 cycles was run. From the 5' RACE reads, TCRdb called clonotypes with MiXCR, one entry per CDR3 protein. This table has approximately 1,100,000 distinct CDR3 sequences, around 43% appearing once. The sample consisted of blood. These receptors were collected from a woman aged 60 to 75 in good health.

The table lists this clonotype with a few counts. V is TRBV7-2 and J is TRBJ2-1; a weak D match, TRBD1 (6 bases). Trimming took off 4 bases at V and 2 bases at J, with 12 bases between the two ends. From germline, CDR1 is SGHTA and CDR2 FQGNSA. The CDR3 has 15 amino acids. The CDR3 coding sequence is TGTGCCAGCAGCTCCTCAGGGGTTCCCTACAATGAGCAGTTCTTC. This encodes CASSSSGVPYNEQFF.

The gene calls are TRBV29-1 and TRBJ2-5; D perhaps matches TRBD2 (6 bases). V dropped 0 bases and J dropped 11 bases, with 28 bases sitting between them. Germline lookup yields CDR1 SQVTM and CDR2 ANQGSEA. The CDR3 spans 17 residues. The CDR3 DNA reads TGCAGCGTTGAAGATCGGGGGAGAGGTAAAGCTAACGGTGAGCAGTACTTC. Protein sequence: CSVEDRGRGKANGEQYF. Full variable domain (remainder filled in from reference TRBV29-1 and TRBJ2-5): SAVISQKPSRDICQRGTSLTIQCQVDSQVTMMFWYRQQPGQSLTLIATANQGSEATYESGFVIDKFPISRPNLTFSTLTVSNMSPEDSSIYLCSVEDRGRGKANGEQYFGPGTRLLVL.

This sequence joins TRBV4-1 and TRBJ2-1; the match to TRBD2 covers 8 bases. CDR3 length: 16 amino acids. Germline-derived CDR1 and CDR2 are MGHRA and YSYEKL. The trim removed 3 bases at V and 1 base at J, leaving 5 bases unmatched. The CDR3 loop reads CASSQRLAQSYNEQFF. CDR3 DNA: TGCGCCAGCAGCCAGCGACTAGCGCAATCCTACAATGAGCAGTTCTTC.

This clonotype showed up just a few times. V and J are TRBV20-1 and TRBJ2-1, with 11 bases fitting TRBD2. Trimming at V came to 4 bases and at J to 9 bases, leaving 5 bases not matched to a gene. Per germline, CDR1 DFQATT and CDR2 SNEGSKA (reference sequence). CDR3 size: 13 residues. CDR3 in DNA: TGCAGTGCTATAGCGGGAGGGCCGGTTGAGCAGTTCTTC. Its protein is CSAIAGGPVEQFF.

This chain links TRBV6-1 with TRBJ2-5; TRBD1 agrees at 9 bases. The J call may be in error: the DNA end matches TRBJ2-7 better. This CDR3 is built from 15 residues. From germline, CDR1 is MNHNS and CDR2 SASEGT. CDR3 sequence reads: CASSVTGQGLYEQYF. The CDR3 DNA is TGTGCCAGCAGTGTTACGGGACAGGGTCTCTACGAGCAGTACTTC.

The chain uses TRBV4-1 and TRBJ1-2, with 8 bases identical to TRBD1. CDR1 is MGHRA, CDR2 YSYEKL, per germline. This CDR3 region has 16 residues. V shed 2 bases and J 2 bases; nucleotides not matched to a gene: 7. The CDR3 protein is CASSQSTQGENYGYTF. In DNA, the CDR3 is TGCGCCAGCAGCCAATCGACACAGGGGGAAAACTATGGCTACACCTTC.

V usage is TRBV28 and J usage is TRBJ1-1; no definite D call. CDR1 and CDR2 (germline): MDHEN, SYDVKM. Trimming cost V 3 bases and J 0 bases, with 8 bases left between them. This CDR3 contains 14 residues. CDR3 amino acids: CASSFGFMNTEAFF. As DNA, the CDR3 is TGTGCCAGCAGTTTTGGATTTATGAACACTGAAGCTTTCTTT.

The J gene is TRBJ2-1, the V gene TRBV27; 11 bases line up with TRBD2. Germline V gene data show CDR1 as MNHEY and CDR2 as SMNVEV (reference sequence). V gave up 6 bases and J gave up 4 bases; unmatched junction bases: 11. The CDR3 length is 17 residues. CDR3 nucleotide sequence: TGTGCCAGCAGACTGGCTAGCGGGAGGACGAGTTACAATGAGCAGTTCTTC. This gives the protein CASRLASGRTSYNEQFF.

The sample holds a few counts of this clonotype. This chain connects TRBV29-1 to TRBJ2-4, with D possibly being TRBD2 (7 bases). The germline V gene has CDR1 SQVTM and CDR2 ANQGSEA. V lost 7 bases and J lost 8, with 15 bases in between. CDR3 length equals 12 residues. CDR3 nucleotide sequence: TGCAGCGCCCTACAGGGAGGGGACATTCAGTACTTC. It specifies CSALQGGDIQYF. Combining the CDR3 with reference TRBV29-1 and TRBJ2-4 gives the whole variable domain SAVISQKPSRDICQRGTSLTIQCQVDSQVTMMFWYRQQPGQSLTLIATANQGSEATYESGFVIDKFPISRPNLTFSTLTVSNMSPEDSSIYLCSALQGGDIQYFGAGTRLSVL.

This chain connects TRBV28 to TRBJ1-2; the D gene is possibly TRBD1 (5 bases). The CDR3 extends over 16 amino acids. Germline V gene sequence: CDR1 MDHEN, CDR2 SYDVKM. V dropped 7 bases and J dropped 4 bases, with 22 bases sitting between them. For the CDR3, the DNA is TGTGCCAGCATCACAGCGGGCCTTAATCAGGGCTATGGCTACACCTTC. It encodes CASITAGLNQGYGYTF.

The sample holds a few counts of this clonotype. This chain connects TRBV28 to TRBJ1-2; D perhaps matches TRBD1 (6 bases). This CDR3 spans 13 amino acids. CDR1 and CDR2 (germline): MDHEN, SYDVKM. With 5 bases removed from V and 4 bases from J, the gap between germline ends came to 11 bases. In DNA, the CDR3 is TGTGCCAGCAGTCGGGACACGGCCTATGGCTACACCTTC. Protein product: CASSRDTAYGYTF.

This rearrangement joins TRBV10-1 to TRBJ2-5, with D possibly being TRBD2 (6 bases). Germline-derived CDR1 and CDR2 are WNHNN and SYGVQD (reference sequence). Between the trimmed V and J ends, which lost 0 bases and 1 base, there was a span of 12 bases. The CDR3 has 16 amino acids. The CDR3 sequence is CASSESRRAPQETQYF. In nucleotides, the CDR3 is TGCGCCAGCAGTGAGTCGAGGAGGGCTCCCCAAGAGACCCAGTACTTC.

The J gene is TRBJ2-5, the V gene TRBV7-9; 7 bases map to TRBD1. The CDR3 has 14 residues. Germline assignment: CDR1 SEHNR and CDR2 FQNEAQ (reference sequence). V trimming: 5 bases; J trimming: 3 bases; junction bases outside the gene matches: 6. In nucleotides, the CDR3 is TGTGCCAGCAGCGCTTGGGACAGAAAAGAGACCCAGTACTTC. Translating gives CASSAWDRKETQYF.

The genes are TRBV9 and TRBJ2-3; unclear D gene. V gave up 3 bases and J gave up 4 bases, with 9 bases separating them. Looked up from germline, CDR1 is SGDLS and CDR2 is YYNGEE. The CDR3 covers 13 residues. The CDR3 DNA follows: TGTGCCAGCAGCGCCACCACAGCAGATACGCAGTATTTT. The encoded protein is CASSATTADTQYF.

V is TRBV9 and J is TRBJ2-5; 8 nucleotides align to TRBD2. The J call may be mistaken, given a closer DNA end match to TRBJ2-7. Per germline, CDR1 SGDLS and CDR2 YYNGEE. The CDR3 runs to 14 residues. The CDR3 DNA reads TGTGCCAGCAGCGGCCCGGGGGGGGCCTACGAGCAGTACTTC. Translating gives CASSGPGGAYEQYF.

J is TRBJ2-2 and V is TRBV6-6, with D perhaps matching TRBD2 (5 bases). The V gene's germline CDR1 is MNHNY and CDR2 SVGAGI (reference sequence). This CDR3 has 12 residues. V was trimmed by 6 bases and J by 6 bases, leaving 8 bases between them. The CDR3 loop is CASRRVAGELFF. Here the CDR3 DNA reads TGTGCCAGCAGGAGGGTTGCCGGGGAGCTGTTTTTT.

This chain connects TRBV11-2 to TRBJ1-1; D not resolved. The CDR3 loop spans 14 amino acids. The V and J ends lost 3 bases and 1 base respectively, with 9 bases between them. The germline V gene has CDR1 SGHAT and CDR2 FQNNGV. The CDR3 sequence: CASSFTAENTEAFF. The CDR3 DNA reads as TGTGCCAGCAGCTTCACAGCGGAGAACACTGAAGCTTTCTTT.

The chain links TRBV6-1 to TRBJ2-5, with TRBD1 as a possible D gene (7 bases). V was clipped by 0 bases and J by 1 base, with 15 bases between them. The length of the CDR3 is 17 residues. Germline values: CDR1 MNHNS, CDR2 SASEGT. CDR3 sequence (DNA): TGTGCCAGCAGTGAAGCGAATTGGAGGGGGCGCCAAGAGACCCAGTACTTC. It yields the protein CASSEANWRGRQETQYF.

The V gene is TRBV6-5, the J gene TRBJ1-1; D is possibly TRBD1 (6 bases). V was shortened by 7 bases and J by 4 bases, with 19 bases between the two germline ends. Germline V gene sequence: CDR1 MNHEY, CDR2 SVGAGI. CDR3 length: 15 residues. In DNA, the CDR3 is TGTGCCAGCACCTTACCAGGGGTTGGAGGCACTGAAGCTTTCTTT. It specifies CASTLPGVGGTEAFF.

This clonotype showed up just a few times. This chain links TRBV21-1 with TRBJ2-1; the table gives TRBD2 as D, unverified against the DNA. TRBV21-1 is listed as a pseudogene. The CDR3 length is 17 residues. CDR3 sequence reads: CASSTLAGASSYNEQFF. CDR3 nucleotides: TGTGCCAGCAGCACTCTAGCGGGAGCGAGCTCCTACAATGAGCAGTTCTTC.

This clonotype was counted only a few times. The chain employs TRBV9 and TRBJ2-1; 12 nucleotides match TRBD2. CDR3 length: 17 amino acids. With V trimmed by 4 bases and J by 3 bases, 8 bases remained unmatched. Germline loops: CDR1 SGDLS, CDR2 YYNGEE. The CDR3: CASSTTLAGGRYNEQFF. The CDR3 DNA reads TGTGCCAGCAGCACCACGCTAGCGGGAGGGCGCTACAATGAGCAGTTCTTC. The complete variable domain, with remaining parts taken from reference TRBV9 and TRBJ2-1, reads DSGVTQTPKHLITATGQRVTLRCSPRSGDLSVYWYQQSLDQGLQFLIQYYNGEERAKGNILERFSAQQFPDLHSELNLSSLELGDSALYFCASSTTLAGGRYNEQFFGPGTRLTVL.

The J gene is TRBJ2-1, the V gene TRBV20-1; D is perhaps TRBD1 (5 bases). The CDR3 length is 13 residues. Trimming took 0 bases from V and 6 from J, leaving 9 bases between them. Germline V lookup: CDR1 DFQATT, CDR2 SNEGSKA (reference sequence). The CDR3 loop reads CSAREGPGNEQFF. CDR3 coding DNA: TGCAGTGCTAGAGAGGGGCCAGGCAATGAGCAGTTCTTC.

This clonotype was counted a few times. The CDR3: CSARPGTYEQYF. In DNA form, the CDR3 reads TGCAGTGCTCGACCGGGCACCTACGAGCAGTACTTC. This chain links TRBV20-1 with TRBJ2-7; D gene ambiguous. CDR3 length equals 12 residues. In germline, CDR1 is DFQATT, CDR2 SNEGSKA (reference sequence). Deletions cut 5 bases from V and 2 bases from J, with 10 bases between.

This chain uses TRBV7-2 with TRBJ2-1, with D possibly being TRBD1 (6 bases). This CDR3 is 17 amino acids long. V lost 4 bases to trimming and J lost 7 bases, with 23 bases between them. Germline-derived CDR1 and CDR2 are SGHTA and FQGNSA. CDR3 amino acids: CASSSRGMTGPMNEQFF. The DNA for the CDR3 is TGTGCCAGCAGCTCACGAGGTATGACAGGTCCTATGAATGAGCAGTTCTTC.

J is TRBJ1-2 and V is TRBV6-5; no definite D call. V was shortened by 7 bases and J by 7 bases, with 16 bases between the two germline ends. Germline V gives CDR1 MNHEY, CDR2 SVGAGI. CDR3 size: 13 residues. This CDR3 is CASTIDTAFGYTF. CDR3 bases: TGTGCCAGCACCATTGACACGGCGTTTGGCTACACCTTC.

The sample holds many counts of this clonotype. The chain recombines TRBV20-1 with TRBJ1-1; no reliable D call. CDR1 is DFQATT, CDR2 SNEGSKA, per germline (reference sequence). With 0 bases removed from V and 5 bases from J, the gap between germline ends came to 10 bases. CDR3 length: 13 amino acids. In DNA, the CDR3 is TGCAGTGCTAGAGATCTAAAGGGAACTGAAGCTTTCTTT. Protein sequence: CSARDLKGTEAFF.

This clonotype was detected only a few times. CDR3 nucleotides: TGTGCTAGTGGCGGAGGGGGCGCGGGAACAGATACGCAGTATTTT. This codes for CASGGGGAGTDTQYF. The V call is TRBV12-5, the J call TRBJ2-3; tentatively, D is TRBD1 (7 bases). V shed 6 bases and J shed 3 bases, with 16 bases lying between them. The CDR3 sequence is 15 residues long. Germline loops: CDR1 LGHNT, CDR2 FRNRAP.

In the case of this clonotype: A much larger clone lies a single base off, so this may be a read error. The J gene is TRBJ2-1, the V gene TRBV11-1, with D possibly matching TRBD1 (5 bases). The germline V and J ends were trimmed by 0 bases and 5 bases, with 11 bases remaining between them. The CDR3 is 15 amino acids. CDR1 and CDR2 from the germline V gene are SGHAT and FQDESV (reference sequence). The CDR3 region has the DNA TGTGCCAGCAGCTTAGCGGGGCGGTTTAACAATGAGCAGTTCTTC. It is translated as CASSLAGRFNNEQFF.

This sequence joins TRBV20-1 and TRBJ1-1; TRBD1 agrees at 8 bases. The germline V gene encodes CDR1 DFQATT and CDR2 SNEGSKA (reference sequence). Trimming removed 6 bases from V and 4 bases from J; junction bases left unmatched: 7. This CDR3 has 13 residues. This CDR3 reads CSAQDRVSTEAFF. The DNA for the CDR3 is TGCAGTGCCCAGGACAGGGTAAGCACTGAAGCTTTCTTT.

This clonotype has at least ten counts. The chain employs TRBV28 and TRBJ1-5; D possibly corresponds to TRBD1 (5 bases). Per germline, CDR1 MDHEN and CDR2 SYDVKM. Deletions cut 6 bases from V and 0 bases from J, with 12 bases between. This CDR3 comprises 15 residues. The CDR3 loop is CASSTGVSSNQPQHF. In DNA, the CDR3 is TGTGCCAGCAGCACGGGGGTATCTAGCAATCAGCCCCAGCATTTT. Drawing the rest from reference TRBV28 and TRBJ1-5, the complete variable domain is DVKVTQSSRYLVKRTGEKVFLECVQDMDHENMFWYRQDPGLGLRLIYFSYDVKMKEKGDIPEGYSVSREKKERFSLILESASTNQTSMYLCASSTGVSSNQPQHFGDGTRLSIL.